This passage covers 24 T cell receptor beta chains from one sample sequenced in a study of shared clonotypes between healthy human individuals. Sequencing used immunoSEQ multiplex PCR; TCRdb keeps in-frame clones, though not all of them. This table has about 1.5 million clones, under 99% appearing once. Sequenced sample: naive CD4+ T cells sorted from blood. Subset of the sample: CD45RA+ positively selected. These receptors were collected from a man younger than 45 in good health.

The chain links TRBV6-5 to TRBJ2-6, with D possibly TRBD1 on 6 matching bases. Germline CDR1 MNHEY, CDR2 SVGAGI. Trimming shortened V by 2 bases and J by 4 bases, and 12 bases separated the two germline ends. The CDR3 consists of 16 residues. CDR3 in DNA: TGTGCCAGCAGTTACGCCACAGGGATCGGGGCCAACGTCCTGACTTTC. Its protein is CASSYATGIGANVLTF.

As regards this clone: This sample includes further DNA sequences coding for the same CDR3. The V gene is TRBV11-2, the J gene TRBJ2-3; 9 nucleotides match TRBD2. After removal of 3 bases from V and 5 bases from J, the junction contained 3 bases not matched to a gene. This CDR3 is 14 amino acids long. Germline CDR1 is SGHAT and CDR2 is FQNNGV. CDR3 sequence (DNA): TGTGCCAGCAGCTTGGCGGGAGGGGGAGATACGCAGTATTTT. Amino acid sequence: CASSLAGGGDTQYF.

The V gene is TRBV11-3, the J gene TRBJ2-3; D gene unclear. This CDR3 has 14 residues. Germline CDR1 reads SGHNT; CDR2 reads YENEEA. Between the trimmed V and J ends, which lost 2 bases and 0 bases, there was a span of 6 bases. CDR3 DNA: TGTGCCAGCAGCTTACGGCCAAGCACAGATACGCAGTATTTT. This codes for CASSLRPSTDTQYF.

The rearrangement joins TRBV7-2 to TRBJ2-7, with 7 bases matching TRBD1. J was trimmed by 2 bases and V by 5 bases; bases with no gene match: 9. The germline V gene has CDR1 SGHTA and CDR2 FQGNSA. The CDR3 consists of 15 residues. CDR3 in DNA: TGTGCCAGCAGCCAGAGAACCGGGACAGCCTACGAGCAGTACTTC. This translates into CASSQRTGTAYEQYF.

The chain couples TRBV7-2 to TRBJ2-5; 9 nucleotides agree with TRBD2. The CDR3 covers 17 residues. The germline V gene has CDR1 SGHTA and CDR2 FQGNSA. The V and J ends lost 2 bases and 0 bases, in that order; junction bases with no gene match: 7. CDR3 region: CASSLIRVAGDQETQYF. Written as DNA, the CDR3 is TGTGCCAGCAGCTTAATCCGAGTAGCGGGGGACCAAGAGACCCAGTACTTC.

This chain joins TRBV5-4 and TRBJ2-3; unclear D gene. The CDR3 runs 14 residues. The V end was cut by 4 bases, the J end by 4 bases, with 13 bases between. Germline-derived CDR1 and CDR2 are SGHNT and YYREEE (reference sequence). The CDR3 coding sequence is TGTGCCAGCAGCGATGGACCCGAAGCAGATACGCAGTATTTT. Amino acids: CASSDGPEADTQYF.

The chain links TRBV7-3 to TRBJ1-2, with D unresolved. Germline V lookup: CDR1 SGHTA, CDR2 FQGTGA. This CDR3 spans 13 amino acids. V lost 5 bases, J lost 8 bases, and 15 bases lay in between. The CDR3 loop is CASSPAVGGGYTF. DNA for the CDR3: TGTGCCAGCAGCCCCGCGGTTGGTGGCGGCTACACCTTC.

The gene calls are TRBV7-6 and TRBJ2-7, with 8 nucleotides matching TRBD2. Trimming cost V 5 bases and J 2 bases; bases outside gene matches: 11. Germline CDR1 reads SGHVS; CDR2 reads FNYEAQ. The CDR3 loop spans 16 amino acids. CDR3 region: CASSRGLAHGTYEQYF. Here the CDR3 DNA reads TGTGCCAGCAGCCGAGGACTAGCCCACGGGACCTACGAGCAGTACTTC.

V usage is TRBV15 and J usage is TRBJ2-3; TRBD1 might be the D (5 bases). The CDR3 loop spans 18 amino acids. V was trimmed by 0 bases and J by 0 bases, leaving 16 bases between them. Germline CDR1 reads LNHNV; CDR2 reads YYDKDF (reference sequence). DNA of the CDR3: TGTGCCACCAGCAGAGATCCGACCATTAGGGGAAGCACAGATACGCAGTATTTT. This codes for CATSRDPTIRGSTDTQYF.

The genes are TRBV10-1 and TRBJ2-3; 7 bases are shared with TRBD1. The CDR3 length is 14 residues. J lost 6 bases, V lost 5 bases, and 8 bases had no gene match. Germline lookup yields CDR1 WNHNN and CDR2 SYGVQD (reference sequence). The CDR3 DNA reads TGCGCCAGCAGTTCAGGGGGTCCTCAGGATACGCAGTATTTT. Protein product: CASSSGGPQDTQYF.

In regard to this clone: Other nucleotide sequences in the sample specify the same CDR3. The chain recombines TRBV28 with TRBJ1-2; 7 positions match TRBD1. CDR3 length: 13 amino acids. The V gene's germline CDR1 is MDHEN and CDR2 SYDVKM. V lost 2 bases and J lost 5; bases outside the gene matches: 2. The CDR3 bases are TGTGCCAGCAGTTTACCAGGGGGATATGGCTACACCTTC. Amino acids: CASSLPGGYGYTF.

The chain carries TRBV5-8 and TRBJ2-3; D unresolved. This CDR3 is built from 15 residues. V dropped 0 bases and J dropped 4 bases, with 12 bases sitting between them. Germline V gene lookup returns CDR1 SGHTS and CDR2 YDEGEE. For the CDR3, the DNA is TGTGCCAGCAGCTTGGGGGGAACCTTCCCAGATACGCAGTATTTT. The encoded protein is CASSLGGTFPDTQYF.

The V and J genes are TRBV7-6 and TRBJ1-3, with unresolved D. In germline, CDR1 is SGHVS, CDR2 FNYEAQ. This CDR3 has 12 residues. The V end lost 5 bases, the J end lost 7 bases, and 9 bases lay between the germline ends. The CDR3 DNA follows: TGTGCCAGCAGCCCCGCCCTTAACACCATATATTTT. It codes for CASSPALNTIYF. Supplemented by reference TRBV7-6 and TRBJ1-3, the full variable domain reads GAGVSQSPRYKVTKRGQDVALRCDPISGHVSLYWYRQALGQGPEFLTYFNYEAQQDKSGLPNDRFSAERPEGSISTLTIQRTEQRDSAMYRCASSPALNTIYFGEGSWLTVV.

The rearrangement joins TRBV27 to TRBJ2-3, with D unresolved. Trimming pared 6 bases from V and 5 bases from J, leaving 9 bases between. CDR3 length: 12 amino acids. Germline-derived CDR1 and CDR2 are MNHEY and SMNVEV (reference sequence). In DNA form, the CDR3 reads TGTGCCAGCAGGTCAGAAGGAGATACGCAGTATTTT. Its translation: CASRSEGDTQYF.

Written as DNA, the CDR3 is TGTGCTAGTGGCCTAGGGAGTTTTGGTGAGCAGTTCTTC. Translation gives CASGLGSFGEQFF. The chain links TRBV12-5 to TRBJ2-1; D possibly corresponds to TRBD2 (5 bases). The germline V gene encodes CDR1 LGHNT and CDR2 FRNRAP. Between the trimmed V and J ends, which lost 6 bases and 9 bases, there was a span of 15 bases. The CDR3 extends over 13 amino acids. Variable domain in full (rest from reference TRBV12-5 and TRBJ2-1): DARVTQTPRHKVTEMGQEVTMRCQPILGHNTVFWYRQTMMQGLELLAYFRNRAPLDDSGMPKDRFSAEMPDATLATLKIQPSEPRDSAVYFCASGLGSFGEQFFGPGTRLTVL.

This chain uses TRBV2 with TRBJ1-2; D possibly corresponds to TRBD1 (5 bases). Per germline, CDR1 SNHLY and CDR2 FYNNEI. This CDR3 region has 12 residues. V was cut by 6 bases and J by 6 bases, with 11 bases left in between. DNA for the CDR3: TGTGCCAGCAGCCAGGGCGGGAATGGCTACACCTTC. The encoded protein is CASSQGGNGYTF.

The V call is TRBV5-6, the J call TRBJ2-1; perhaps TRBD2 as D (6 bases). The CDR3 sequence is 16 residues long. V was cut by 1 base and J by 0 bases, with 11 bases left in between. The germline V gene has CDR1 SGHDT and CDR2 YYEEEE. This CDR3 reads CASSLLAGNSYNEQFF. The CDR3 region has the DNA TGTGCCAGCAGCTTGCTCGCGGGGAACTCCTACAATGAGCAGTTCTTC.

The chain has TRBV7-2 and TRBJ2-3, with D possibly TRBD1 on 6 matching bases. Trimming removed 2 bases at V and 4 bases at J, with 16 bases between. The CDR3 consists of 16 residues. The germline CDR1 and CDR2 sequences are SGHTA and FQGNSA. The CDR3 DNA is TGTGCCAGCAGCTTATTAGGGGGACCAGGCCCAGATACGCAGTATTTT. Translation gives CASSLLGGPGPDTQYF.

The gene calls are TRBV18 and TRBJ1-2, with D possibly matching TRBD1 (5 bases). The V end was cut by 3 bases, the J end by 6 bases, with 11 bases between. Germline V lookup: CDR1 KGHSH, CDR2 LQKENI. The CDR3 extends over 13 amino acids. The CDR3 nucleotides read TGTGCCAGCTCACCCCTTGGGGGGGATGGCTACACCTTC. This sequence encodes CASSPLGGDGYTF.

The V and J genes are TRBV5-6 and TRBJ1-4; D may be TRBD1 (5 bases). Germline V lookup: CDR1 SGHDT, CDR2 YYEEEE. Trimming left V 7 bases short and J 0 bases short, with 10 bases between. The CDR3 spans 14 residues. CDR3 region: CASGMTATNEKLFF. For the CDR3, the DNA is TGTGCCAGCGGGATGACAGCAACTAATGAAAAACTGTTTTTT.

V usage is TRBV2 and J usage is TRBJ2-5; TRBD2 matches 8 bases. This CDR3 contains 11 residues. CDR1 and CDR2 from the germline V gene are SNHLY and FYNNEI. V lost 10 bases, J lost 3 bases, and 1 base stayed unmatched. CDR3: CATGGKETQYF. The CDR3 DNA reads as TGTGCCACGGGAGGGAAAGAGACCCAGTACTTC.

The chain is built from TRBV7-3 and TRBJ2-7; D is perhaps TRBD2 (6 bases). The germline CDR1 and CDR2 sequences are SGHTA and FQGTGA. The V end was cut by 5 bases, the J end by 0 bases, with 8 bases between. The CDR3 is 13 amino acids. CDR3 nucleotide sequence: TGTGCCAGCAGCCGGGACTTCTCCTACGAGCAGTACTTC. Amino acid sequence: CASSRDFSYEQYF.

The chain combines TRBV9 with TRBJ1-2; 10 positions agree with TRBD1. The V segment lost 3 bases and the J segment 8 bases; nucleotides outside the gene matches: 10. CDR1 and CDR2 (germline): SGDLS, YYNGEE. The CDR3 sequence is 15 residues long. The CDR3 protein is CASSERGQGKSGYTF. CDR3 bases: TGTGCCAGCAGCGAGAGGGGACAGGGGAAATCCGGCTACACCTTC.

J is TRBJ2-1 and V is TRBV19; 8 positions match TRBD2. This CDR3 is built from 14 residues. Germline loops: CDR1 LNHDA, CDR2 SQIVND (reference sequence). Trimming took 9 bases from V and 10 from J; bases not matched to a gene: 14. CDR3 in DNA: TGTGCCAGCTCCCATGGGGGACTAGGGTTGGAGCAGTTCTTC. Its translation is CASSHGGLGLEQFF.